A single sample is the source of the 7 T cell receptor beta chains below, sequenced in a study of tissue T cells after allogeneic stem cell transplantation. Clones were sequenced by immunoSEQ multiplex PCR, and TCRdb holds only the in-frame ones, with some missing. The table has 690 or so clones, approximately 70% seen once. The sequenced sample was gut tissue. The receptors were gathered from a female BALB/c mouse in good health. The mouse line has the MHC haplotype H2-d.

Comment on this clone: Gene names are mouse gene names. The read ends 1 residue early relative to the CDR3; the germline J gene fills the gap. The chain joins TRBV17 to TRBJ2-5, with TRBD2 matching over 8 bases. V lost 2 bases to trimming and J lost 0 bases; unmatched junction nucleotides: 4. The germline CDR1 and CDR2 sequences are MNHDT and YYDKIL. CDR3 length: 16 amino acids. The CDR3 DNA, read in part, is TGTGCTAGCAGTAGACTGGGGGGCCCCAACCAAGACACCCAGTAC. This sequence encodes CASSRLGGPNQDTQY. The whole CDR3 protein reads CASSRLGGPNQDTQYF.

As for this clone: Mouse germline and gene names are used. The DNA ends 1 residue before the CDR3 does, and the rest of the CDR3 is filled in from the germline J gene. The chain links TRBV4 to TRBJ2-7; 10 bases map to TRBD1. V trimming: 5 bases; J trimming: 4 bases; junction bases outside the gene matches: 2. The CDR3 spans 13 residues. From germline, CDR1 is LGHDT and CDR2 YNNKQL (reference sequence). The CDR3 loop reads CASSRDRGYEQYF. Incomplete CDR3 DNA: TGTGCCAGCAGCCGGGACAGGGGTTATGAACAGTAC.

On this clone: Each gene name is a mouse one. The CDR3 region is CAWDWDQDTQYF. Incomplete CDR3 DNA: TGTGCCTGGGACTGGGATCAAGACACCCAGTAC. This chain joins TRBV31 and TRBJ2-5; the match to TRBD2 covers 7 bases. The DNA ends 1 residue before the CDR3 does, and the rest of the CDR3 is filled in from the germline J gene. The CDR3 extends over 12 amino acids. Germline-derived CDR1 and CDR2 are GKSSPN and SITVG. Trimming at V came to 5 bases and at J to 3 bases, leaving 2 bases not matched to a gene.

A few counts support this clone. Genes and germline come from the mouse. The CDR3 end lies 1 residue beyond the end of the read and is filled in from the germline J gene. This sequence joins TRBV19 and TRBJ1-6; 9 positions agree with TRBD1. Being an ORF, TRBJ1-6 has a function that is uncertain. Germline V gene lookup returns CDR1 FNHDT and CDR2 SITEND (reference sequence). V lost 0 bases and J lost 11; bases outside the gene matches: 3. The length of the CDR3 is 14 residues. The sequenced CDR3 bases are TGTGCCAGCAGTATAGCGGGACAGGGAGCGCCCCTCTAC. It translates to CASSIAGQGAPLY. The CDR3 reads in full as CASSIAGQGAPLYF.

This clone showed up just a few times. Mouse gene names and germline throughout. The read terminates 1 residue before the CDR3 end, so the remaining end is supplied by the germline J gene. This chain uses TRBV5 with TRBJ2-7; D might be TRBD2 (6 bases). CDR3 length: 14 residues. Trimming shortened V by 4 bases and J by 0 bases, and 10 bases separated the two germline ends. Germline V gene lookup returns CDR1 LGHNA and CDR2 YNLKQL (reference sequence). CDR3 DNA, as far as it was read: TGTGCCAGCAGCCCCGGGACTCTCTCCTATGAACAGTAC. This encodes CASSPGTLSYEQY. In full, the CDR3 reads CASSPGTLSYEQYF.

A remark on this clone: Here the gene names and germline are mouse. With the read ending 1 residue before the CDR3 end, the germline J gene is used to fill in that end. V is TRBV2 and J is TRBJ2-1, with 7 bases identical to TRBD2. Germline CDR1 LGHNA, CDR2 YSYQKL. The CDR3 loop spans 15 amino acids. With 4 bases clipped from V and 3 bases from J, the junction kept 6 bases outside the gene matches. CDR3 DNA (partial): TGTGCCAGCAGCCCCTCTCTGGGGGTCTATGCTGAGCAGTTC. As protein: CASSPSLGVYAEQF. The complete CDR3 reads CASSPSLGVYAEQFF.

Turning to this clone: Gene names follow the mouse nomenclature. The read terminates 1 residue ahead of where the CDR3 ends, so the germline J gene completes it. The chain carries TRBV5 and TRBJ2-7, with D perhaps TRBD1 (6 bases). Germline-derived CDR1 and CDR2 are LGHNA and YNLKQL (reference sequence). This CDR3 is 13 amino acids long. Deletions cut 3 bases from V and 2 bases from J, with 8 bases between. The CDR3 here is CASSHRQAYEQYF. Incomplete CDR3 DNA: TGTGCCAGCAGCCATCGACAGGCCTATGAACAGTAC.